This T cell receptor (beta chain) was captured by sequencing in a study of blood T cell repertoires in COVID-19 (dated by TCRdb to about 2020). For context, the study as a whole: Samples from collaborators originated in the United States, Italy and Spain and spanned both the acute and convalescent phases of COVID-19. Where available, HLA class I and class II types were obtained from metadata supplied by the sample provider rather than from assay-based typing. The prospective study material was composed of cDNA or gDNA derived from T cells, B-cell-depleted T cells, or PBMCs. Samples came from the ongoing ImmuneRACE study (first 160 participants) plus 1,254 subjects from 6 global collaborators. Nearly every sample came with metadata listing a de-identified subject ID, COVID-19 status, age in years and sex. The dataset comprised deeply sampled blood TCRbeta repertoires from subjects exposed to, actively infected with, or recovered from COVID-19. The repertoires were released in a freely available public database intended as a resource for research on the immune response to SARS-CoV-2. Paper-wide results and their limitations: Clinical and demographic metadata were provided uncurated, with the amount varying by source and participant.

TCRbeta CDR3 regions were amplified from genomic DNA by means of the immunoSEQ Assay, a bias-controlled multiplex PCR. As for the original processing: Within the assay, amplification of reference gene primers was used to estimate how many nucleated cells each sample contained. To quantify the absolute abundance of each unique TCRbeta CDR3 rearrangement, sequence reads were collapsed and filtered. Productive Simpson clonality was computed per sample as the square root of Simpson's diversity index over productive rearrangements. TCRdb obtained this table from immuneACCESS and retained in-frame rearrangements with V and J assigned. These tables miss some clones; where compared with another copy, unresolved V genes account for less than half of the shortfall, and the remainder is unexplained. D and trimming were read from the DNA, whereas the V and J calls and clone size are those reported in that table. Across this sample there are roughly 290,000 clones, with approximately 83% seen only once. 3.5% to 5.5% of the sample rests with the top ten.

Taken from the germline V gene (reference sequence), the CDR1 and CDR2 loops are LNHDA and SQIVND. Trimmed from V: 6 bases; trimmed from J: 0 bases; junction bases lacking a gene match: 1. The CDR3 sequence holds 14 residues, the cysteine and phenylalanine included. Only the CDR3 region is kept as DNA, spanning 42 bases read in frame from base 1. Concerning this clone: Its cognate antigen has yet to be identified. The input lacks base qualities; no much larger clone sits a single base away.

Participants in the prospective study were enrolled through a virtual design, were aged about 18 to 100 years, and lived in some 24 United States geographic areas. In the prospective study, cohorts were assigned on the basis of participant-reported clinical history obtained from a screening survey and a study questionnaire. Recovered participants in ImmuneRACE Cohort 3 were defined by two consecutive negative NP/OP PCR tests, clearance by a healthcare professional, or resolution of symptoms. Each participant in the prospective study had whole blood, serum and a nasopharyngeal or oropharyngeal swab collected by mobile phlebotomists. Prospective study participants could optionally give additional blood draws and questionnaires over a roughly two-month period. Blood samples from the prospective study were shipped frozen or at room temperature prior to DNA extraction.

Source material: PBMCs or T cells enriched from blood (not recorded which). The rearrangement joined TRBV19 to TRBJ2-2, and TRBD1 aligns with 7 junction nucleotides. The TCR comes from a young woman who had recovered from COVID-19. The nucleotide sequence is given as TGTGCCAGTAGGGGACAGACGAACACCGGGGAGCTGTTTTTT. It specifies CASRGQTNTGELFF.